This entry lists 18 T cell receptor beta chains sequenced from one sample in a study of blood T cell repertoires in COVID-19. Repertoires were generated with immunoSEQ multiplex PCR, while TCRdb's copy carries only in-frame clones and drops some. Of about 130,000 clones listed, around 73% are singletons. Source material: peripheral blood. These TCRs come from a man aged 55-75 years who had recovered from COVID-19.

This clone is a singleton in its sample. The chain employs TRBV3-1 (or the pseudogene TRBV3-2) and TRBJ2-5; D gene unclear. The length of the CDR3 is 14 residues. V was cut by 4 bases and J by 4 bases, with 13 bases left in between. CDR1 and CDR2 (germline): LGHDT, YNNKEL (reference sequence). For the CDR3, the DNA is TGTGCCAGCAGCCCCCGGGTCTGGAGAGAGACCCAGTACTTC. Its translation: CASSPRVWRETQYF.

The V and J genes are TRBV3-1 (or the pseudogene TRBV3-2) and TRBJ1-5, with 9 positions matching TRBD1. This CDR3 has 14 residues. Germline CDR1 is LGHDT and CDR2 is YNNKEL (reference sequence). Germline trimming cut 4 bases from V and 5 bases from J; bases unmatched to any gene: 3. Here the CDR3 DNA reads TGTGCCAGCAGCCCGGGACAGGGTGATCAGCCCCAGCATTTT. Its protein is CASSPGQGDQPQHF.

This rearrangement joins TRBV19 to TRBJ1-1, with D maybe TRBD1 (6 bases). This CDR3 region has 14 residues. V was shortened by 2 bases and J by 1 base, with 8 bases between the two germline ends. CDR1 is LNHDA and CDR2 is SQIVND in the germline V gene (reference sequence). CDR3 region: CASSIRGANTEAFF. The CDR3 DNA sequence: TGTGCCAGTAGTATACGGGGGGCGAACACTGAAGCTTTCTTT. The full variable domain, its missing parts supplied by reference TRBV19 and TRBJ1-1, is DGGITQSPKYLFRKEGQNVTLSCEQNLNHDAMYWYRQDPGQGLRLIYYSQIVNDFQKGDIAEGYSVSREKKESFPLTVTSAQKNPTAFYLCASSIRGANTEAFFGQGTRLTVV.

The V and J genes are TRBV5-1 and TRBJ1-1, with D tentatively TRBD1 (5 bases). V lost 2 bases and J 0 bases, leaving 11 bases between the germline ends. Germline V CDR1 and CDR2: SGHRS, YFSETQ. This CDR3 has 15 amino acids. CDR3 in amino acids: CASSLAGLVNTEAFF. The CDR3 coding sequence is TGCGCCAGCAGCTTAGCGGGACTGGTGAACACTGAAGCTTTCTTT. Complete variable domain (other parts from reference TRBV5-1 and TRBJ1-1): KAGVTQTPRYLIKTRGQQVTLSCSPISGHRSVSWYQQTPGQGLQFLFEYFSETQRNKGNFPGRFSGRQFSNSRSEMNVSTLELGDSALYLCASSLAGLVNTEAFFGQGTRLTVV.

The rearrangement uses TRBV5-1 and TRBJ2-3; D is possibly TRBD1 (5 bases). The CDR3 loop spans 16 amino acids. Deletions cut 4 bases from V and 2 bases from J, with 17 bases between. CDR1 SGHRS and CDR2 YFSETQ come from the germline V gene. As DNA, the CDR3 is TGCGCCAGCAGCCCGGTGGGCCAGGGCCACACAGATACGCAGTATTTT. Its protein product is CASSPVGQGHTDTQYF.

The gene calls are TRBV20-1 and TRBJ1-1; no reliable D call. Trimming pared 4 bases from V and 5 bases from J, leaving 8 bases between. Germline V gene sequence: CDR1 DFQATT, CDR2 SNEGSKA (reference sequence). CDR3 length: 11 amino acids. CDR3 coding DNA: TGCAGTGCTACGACAAAGACTGAAGCTTTCTTT. Encoded protein: CSATTKTEAFF.

The rearrangement uses TRBV7-6 and TRBJ2-2, with 14 nucleotides matching TRBD2. The CDR3 spans 17 residues. The trim removed 5 bases at V and 3 bases at J, leaving 5 bases unmatched. Germline V gene sequence: CDR1 SGHVS, CDR2 FNYEAQ. The CDR3 coding sequence is TGTGCCAGCAGCCGGGGACTAGCGGGAGTGTACACCGGGGAGCTGTTTTTT. Amino acids: CASSRGLAGVYTGELFF.

This clone was counted a few times. V usage is TRBV6-1 and J usage is TRBJ2-3, with 13 positions matching TRBD2. The length of the CDR3 is 17 residues. CDR1 is MNHNS and CDR2 is SASEGT in the germline V gene. V dropped 6 bases and J dropped 2; count of bases not matched to a gene: 8. The CDR3 loop reads CASRESGTSGTTDTQYF. CDR3 bases: TGTGCCAGCAGGGAATCAGGGACTAGCGGGACCACAGATACGCAGTATTTT.

A word on this clone: The same CDR3 is also encoded by other DNA sequences in this sample. The J gene is TRBJ1-2, the V gene TRBV5-4, with a possible D match to TRBD1 (6 bases). Trimming left V 0 bases short and J 2 bases short, with 8 bases between. The CDR3 has 14 amino acids. The germline gives CDR1 SGHNT, CDR2 YYREEE (reference sequence). The CDR3, as DNA: TGTGCCAGCAGCTTGGGGACAGCGAACTATGGCTACACCTTC. Amino acids: CASSLGTANYGYTF.

This clone was detected a few times. V is TRBV25-1 and J is TRBJ1-1; no clear D. Germline values: CDR1 MGHDK, CDR2 SYGVNS. The CDR3 loop spans 11 amino acids. Between the trimmed V and J ends, which lost 3 bases and 6 bases, there was a span of 5 bases. CDR3 sequence reads: CASSDSAEAFF. Here the CDR3 DNA reads TGTGCCAGCAGTGATAGCGCTGAAGCTTTCTTT.

This clone was counted a few times. The rearrangement joins TRBV3-1 (or the pseudogene TRBV3-2) to TRBJ2-5, with TRBD2 as a possible D gene (6 bases). The CDR3 runs to 15 residues. Germline V gene data show CDR1 as LGHDT and CDR2 as YNNKEL (reference sequence). The V gene lost 0 bases and the J gene lost 6 bases, with 14 bases spanning the gap. The CDR3 reads CASSQEGGIRKTQYF. In DNA form, the CDR3 reads TGTGCCAGCAGCCAAGAAGGCGGGATCAGAAAGACCCAGTACTTC.

The chain couples TRBV5-1 to TRBJ1-1; TRBD1 aligns across 9 bases. From germline, CDR1 is SGHRS and CDR2 YFSETQ. V shed 4 bases, J shed 1 base, and the junction held 2 bases outside the gene matches. The CDR3 spans 14 residues. CDR3 sequence: CASSRDRANTEAFF. The CDR3 DNA is TGCGCCAGCAGCAGGGACAGGGCGAACACTGAAGCTTTCTTT.

This clone was counted only a few times. The chain has TRBV4-3 and TRBJ2-7; TRBD1 matches at 7 bases. J lost 6 bases, V lost 1 base, and 3 bases had no gene match. Germline V gene lookup returns CDR1 LGHNA and CDR2 YSLEER. This CDR3 comprises 13 residues. CDR3 loop: CASSQGYRGEQYF. Written as DNA, the CDR3 is TGCGCCAGCAGCCAAGGTTACAGGGGCGAGCAGTACTTC.

The rearrangement joins TRBV29-1 to TRBJ2-7; 10 nucleotides agree with TRBD1. Germline CDR1 is SQVTM and CDR2 is ANQGSEA. The V segment lost 7 bases and the J segment 5 bases; nucleotides outside the gene matches: 14. The length of the CDR3 is 15 residues. The CDR3 DNA reads TGCAGCGCCCAAGACAGGGGGCGGCGTAACGACGAGCAGTACTTC. This gives the protein CSAQDRGRRNDEQYF.

Comment on this clone: A junction boundary mismatches the germline segment, possibly from a read error. This chain links TRBV7-7 with TRBJ2-5, with D possibly TRBD2 on 5 matching bases. The CDR3 has 15 residues. CDR1 and CDR2 from the germline V gene are SSHAT and FNYEAQ (reference sequence). The chain's CDR3 is CASSFSGRDKETQYF. In DNA, the CDR3 is TGTGCTAGCAGCTTCTCTGGCCGGGATAAAGAGACCCAGTACTTC.

The chain couples TRBV7-8 to TRBJ1-5; 7 nucleotides align to TRBD1. The CDR3 has 16 residues. Losses at the gene ends were 6 bases for V and 6 bases for J; bases not matched to a gene: 14. The germline gives CDR1 SGHVS, CDR2 FQNEAQ. CDR3 DNA sequence: TGTGCCAGCAGTTCCTCCGGGACAGAGACCTTTCAGCCCCAGCATTTT. Residues: CASSSSGTETFQPQHF.

The chain recombines TRBV18 with TRBJ2-7, with TRBD2 identical over 11 bases. Germline-derived CDR1 and CDR2 are KGHSH and LQKENI. V lost 2 bases to trimming and J lost 5 bases; unmatched junction nucleotides: 11. The CDR3 contains 17 residues. The CDR3 DNA reads as TGTGCCAGCTCACCAGGCACTAGCGGGAGAGAATCGGACGAGCAGTACTTC. It translates to CASSPGTSGRESDEQYF.

This clone was seen a few times. The chain's CDR3 is CAWSVGGNTEAFF. DNA for the CDR3: TGTGCCTGGAGTGTGGGGGGGAACACTGAAGCTTTCTTT. This chain joins TRBV30 and TRBJ1-1, with TRBD1 as a possible D gene (5 bases). The CDR3 runs to 13 residues. The germline CDR1 and CDR2 sequences are GTSNPN and SVGIG (reference sequence). V was trimmed by 0 bases and J by 1 base, leaving 6 bases between them.